This is a list of T cell receptor beta chains from one sample in a study of spatial heterogeneity in lung cancer. TCRdb reprocessed the 5' RACE reads via MiXCR and lists one record per CDR3 protein. The repertoire includes about 45,000 distinct CDR3 sequences, 10% to 15% of them detected once, and approximately 42% sits in the top ten. The sequencing here drew on PBMCs, taken at surgery. These receptors originate from a female donor with early-stage non-small cell lung cancer. Each CDR3 is given with its conserved first and last residue. Fields, in order: clone size, V gene, D gene, J gene, CDR3 DNA, CDR3 protein. D genes are given only for firm matches. The size field is filled for only some rows; it gives once, few, many or a size class.

clone_size: many
v_call: TRBV18
d_call: .
j_call: TRBJ2-5
cdr3_nt: TGTGCCAGCTCACCACTTGGAGAGACCCAGTACTTC
cdr3_aa: CASSPLGETQYF

clone_size: few
v_call: TRBV21-1
d_call: .
j_call: TRBJ1-1
cdr3_nt: TGTGCCAGCAGCAAAATGGGGAACATGAACACTGAAGCTTTCTTT
cdr3_aa: CASSKMGNMNTEAFF

clone_size: few
v_call: TRBV6-5
d_call: .
j_call: TRBJ1-2
cdr3_nt: TGTGCCAGCAGTACCAGGACAGCGGAATGGTATAACTATGGCTACACCTTC
cdr3_aa: CASSTRTAEWYNYGYTF

clone_size: few
v_call: TRBV25-1
d_call: TRBD2
j_call: TRBJ2-1
cdr3_nt: TGTGCCAGCAGTGAAACAGGCGGGGGGGCCTATGAGCAGTTCTTC
cdr3_aa: CASSETGGGAYEQFF

clone_size: few
v_call: TRBV11-1
d_call: .
j_call: TRBJ2-5
cdr3_nt: TGTGCCAGCAGCAAGACGACAGGTCCTACGGAGACCCAGTACTTC
cdr3_aa: CASSKTTGPTETQYF

clone_size: .
v_call: TRBV7-6
d_call: TRBD2
j_call: TRBJ2-3
cdr3_nt: TGTGCCAGCAGCTTAGGTGTTAGCGGGGCACCAACCACAGATACGCAGTATTTT
cdr3_aa: CASSLGVSGAPTTDTQYF

clone_size: .
v_call: TRBV6-5
d_call: TRBD1
j_call: TRBJ2-7
cdr3_nt: TGTGCCAGCAGGGGGACAGGGGGCCACGAGCAGTACTTC
cdr3_aa: CASRGTGGHEQYF

clone_size: few
v_call: TRBV3-1
d_call: .
j_call: TRBJ1-2
cdr3_nt: TGTGCCAGCAGCCAAGAACGGAGGACAGTTTATGGCTACACCTTC
cdr3_aa: CASSQERRTVYGYTF

clone_size: few
v_call: TRBV25-1
d_call: TRBD2
j_call: TRBJ2-3
cdr3_nt: TGTGCCAGCAGACTGGGGGGGGATACGCAGTATTTT
cdr3_aa: CASRLGGDTQYF

clone_size: many
v_call: TRBV7-8
d_call: .
j_call: TRBJ2-7
cdr3_nt: TGTGCCAGCAGCTTAGGTGGGACCGAGGAACCCGAGCAGTACTTC
cdr3_aa: CASSLGGTEEPEQYF

clone_size: few
v_call: TRBV5-6
d_call: TRBD1
j_call: TRBJ1-1
cdr3_nt: TGTGCCAGCAGCTTTAGGGGGCTGGGCACTGAAGCTTTCTTT
cdr3_aa: CASSFRGLGTEAFF